This TCR beta chain came from a study of T cell responses to AZD1222 COVID-19 vaccine. Regarding the study as a whole: Reports say nearly half of spike-specific TCRs go after unmutated variant regions. Most donors were white British and more were female, and clonal diversity was possibly underestimated.

With respect to this clone: What it binds is unknown.

Libraries were prepared by immunoSEQ multiplex PCR; TCRdb keeps only in-frame clonotypes and omits some of them. This sample yields around 170,000 clones, of which around 90% are seen a single time; around 4.4% belongs to the top ten. V was trimmed by 6 bases and J by 4 bases, leaving 12 bases between them. The CDR3 spans 12 residues. Germline loops: CDR1 SQVTM, CDR2 ANQGSEA. The sample in question was peripheral blood, obtained on day 0 of AZD1222 vaccination. V gene TRBV29-1 combines with J gene TRBJ1-2; tentatively, D is TRBD1 (5 bases). This receptor was obtained from an adult in good health. In DNA, the CDR3 is TGCAGCGTCGTCAGGGAGGGCTATGGCTACACCTTC. It encodes CSVVREGYGYTF.